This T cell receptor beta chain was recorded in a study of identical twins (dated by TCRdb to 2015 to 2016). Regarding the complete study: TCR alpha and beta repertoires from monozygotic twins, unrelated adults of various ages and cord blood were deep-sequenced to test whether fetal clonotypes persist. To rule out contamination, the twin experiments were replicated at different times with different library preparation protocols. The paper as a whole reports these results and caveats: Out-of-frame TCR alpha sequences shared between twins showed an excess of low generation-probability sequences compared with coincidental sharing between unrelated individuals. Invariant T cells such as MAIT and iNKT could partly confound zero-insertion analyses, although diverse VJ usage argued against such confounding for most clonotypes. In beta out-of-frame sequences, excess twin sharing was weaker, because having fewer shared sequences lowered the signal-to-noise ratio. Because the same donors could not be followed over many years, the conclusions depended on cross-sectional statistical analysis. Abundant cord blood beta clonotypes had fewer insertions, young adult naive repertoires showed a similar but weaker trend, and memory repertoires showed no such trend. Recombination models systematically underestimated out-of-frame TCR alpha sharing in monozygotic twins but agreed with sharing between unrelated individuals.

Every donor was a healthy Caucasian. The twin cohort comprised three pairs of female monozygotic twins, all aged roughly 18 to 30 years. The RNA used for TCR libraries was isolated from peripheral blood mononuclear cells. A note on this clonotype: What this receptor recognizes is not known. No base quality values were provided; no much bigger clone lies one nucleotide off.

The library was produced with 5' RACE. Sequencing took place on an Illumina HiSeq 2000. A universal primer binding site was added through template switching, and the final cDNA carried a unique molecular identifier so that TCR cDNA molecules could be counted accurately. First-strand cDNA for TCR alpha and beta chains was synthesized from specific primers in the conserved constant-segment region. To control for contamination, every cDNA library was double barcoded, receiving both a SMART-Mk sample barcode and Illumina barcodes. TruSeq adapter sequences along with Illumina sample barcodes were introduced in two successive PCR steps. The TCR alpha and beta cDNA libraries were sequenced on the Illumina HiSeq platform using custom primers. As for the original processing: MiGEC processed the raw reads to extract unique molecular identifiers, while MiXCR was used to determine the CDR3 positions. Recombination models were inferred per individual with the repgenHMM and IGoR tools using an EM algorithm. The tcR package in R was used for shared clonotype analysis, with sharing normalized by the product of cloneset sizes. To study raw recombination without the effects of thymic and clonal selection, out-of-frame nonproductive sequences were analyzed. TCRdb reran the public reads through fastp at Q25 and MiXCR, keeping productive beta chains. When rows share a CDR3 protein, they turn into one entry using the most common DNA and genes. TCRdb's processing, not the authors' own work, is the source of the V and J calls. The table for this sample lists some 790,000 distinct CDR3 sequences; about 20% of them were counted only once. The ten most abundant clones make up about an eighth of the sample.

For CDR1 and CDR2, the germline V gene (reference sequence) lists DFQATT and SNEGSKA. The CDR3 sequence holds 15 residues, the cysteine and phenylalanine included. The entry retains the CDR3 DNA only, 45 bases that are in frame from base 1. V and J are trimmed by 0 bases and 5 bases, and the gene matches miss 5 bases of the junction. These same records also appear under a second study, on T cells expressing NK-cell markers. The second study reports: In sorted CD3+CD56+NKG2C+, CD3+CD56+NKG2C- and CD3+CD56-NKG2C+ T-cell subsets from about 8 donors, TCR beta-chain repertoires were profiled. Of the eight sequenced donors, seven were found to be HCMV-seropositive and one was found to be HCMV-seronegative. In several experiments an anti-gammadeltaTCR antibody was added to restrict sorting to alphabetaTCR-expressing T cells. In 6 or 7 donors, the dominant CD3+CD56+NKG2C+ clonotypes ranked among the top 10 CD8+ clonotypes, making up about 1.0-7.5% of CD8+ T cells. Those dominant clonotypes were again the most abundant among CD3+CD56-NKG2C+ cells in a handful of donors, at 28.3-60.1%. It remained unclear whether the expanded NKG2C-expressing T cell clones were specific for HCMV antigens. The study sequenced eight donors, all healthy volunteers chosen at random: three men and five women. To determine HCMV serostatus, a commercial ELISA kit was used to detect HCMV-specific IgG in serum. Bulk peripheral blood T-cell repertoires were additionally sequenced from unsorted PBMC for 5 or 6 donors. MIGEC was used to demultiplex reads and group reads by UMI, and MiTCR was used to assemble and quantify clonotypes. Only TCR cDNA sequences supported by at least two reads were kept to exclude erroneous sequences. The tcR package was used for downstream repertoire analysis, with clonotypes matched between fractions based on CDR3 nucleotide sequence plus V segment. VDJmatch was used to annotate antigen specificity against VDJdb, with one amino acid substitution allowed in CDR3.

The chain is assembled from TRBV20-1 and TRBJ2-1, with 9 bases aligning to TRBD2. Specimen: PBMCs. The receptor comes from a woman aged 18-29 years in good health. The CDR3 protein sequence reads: CSARDAQREDNEQFF. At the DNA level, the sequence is TGCAGTGCTAGAGATGCCCAGCGGGAGGACAATGAGCAGTTCTTC.